Below, 9 T cell receptor beta chains from the same sample are listed, as sequenced in a study of blood T cell repertoires in COVID-19. Data came from immunoSEQ multiplex PCR; TCRdb stores just in-frame clones and leaves some out. The profile shows more than 120,000 clones, 87% of them singletons. The sequenced material came from peripheral blood. All receptors derive from a woman aged 45 to 65 with acute or convalescent COVID-19.

This clone has just one count. The chain recombines TRBV27 with TRBJ2-1; the match to TRBD2 covers 10 bases. This CDR3 region has 17 residues. The germline gives CDR1 MNHEY, CDR2 SMNVEV (reference sequence). The junction had 4 bases not matched to a gene; V was cut back by 1 base and J by 1 base. The CDR3 loop is CASSLWASGGSYNEQFF. CDR3 bases: TGTGCCAGCAGTTTATGGGCTAGCGGGGGATCCTACAATGAGCAGTTCTTC.

The chain uses TRBV24-1 and TRBJ2-3; D gene unclear. The CDR3 consists of 16 residues. Germline-derived CDR1 and CDR2 are KGHDR and SFDVKD. The V and J ends lost 0 bases and 0 bases respectively, with 9 bases between them. CDR3 DNA sequence: TGTGCCACCAGTGATTTGGTTGCCACTAGCACAGATACGCAGTATTTT. Translating gives CATSDLVATSTDTQYF.

J is TRBJ2-6 and V is TRBV7-8, with D hard to call. Trimming stripped 5 bases from V and 0 bases from J, with 11 bases between. The CDR3 covers 16 residues. Germline assignment: CDR1 SGHVS and CDR2 FQNEAQ. The CDR3 spells CASSPPPHSGANVLTF. CDR3 bases: TGTGCCAGCAGCCCGCCCCCACACTCTGGGGCCAACGTCCTGACTTTC.

The genes are TRBV6-5 and TRBJ1-6; D remains unclear. V was pared by 0 bases and J by 6 bases, with 6 bases between. Germline CDR1 MNHEY, CDR2 SVGAGI. CDR3 length: 14 residues. The CDR3 region has the DNA TGTGCCAGCAGTTACTCGTACACTAATTCACCCCTCCACTTT. Its translation: CASSYSYTNSPLHF.

The chain employs TRBV6-5 and TRBJ1-6; D uncertain. CDR3 length: 15 residues. The V and J ends lost 7 bases and 6 bases respectively, with 16 bases between them. CDR1 is MNHEY, CDR2 SVGAGI, per germline. DNA for the CDR3: TGTGCCAGCACCCCACATGGGAGATCTAATTCACCCCTCCACTTT. This translates into CASTPHGRSNSPLHF.

The V and J genes are TRBV5-1 and TRBJ2-1; 10 bases are shared with TRBD2. In germline, CDR1 is SGHRS, CDR2 YFSETQ. This CDR3 spans 15 amino acids. Trimming cost V 4 bases and J 7 bases; bases outside gene matches: 8. The CDR3 reads CASSILAGDRNEQFF. Written as DNA, the CDR3 is TGCGCCAGCAGCATTCTAGCGGGAGATAGGAATGAGCAGTTCTTC.

The rearrangement joins TRBV19 to TRBJ1-1; tentative D call: TRBD1 (6 bases). Looked up from germline, CDR1 is LNHDA and CDR2 is SQIVND (reference sequence). V was clipped by 10 bases and J by 3 bases, with 12 bases between them. This CDR3 is 12 amino acids long. CDR3 region: CAIQGTYTEAFF. As DNA, the CDR3 is TGTGCCATCCAGGGGACATACACTGAAGCTTTCTTT.

The chain combines TRBV11-3 with TRBJ2-1, with 8 bases aligning to TRBD2. Germline loops: CDR1 SGHNT, CDR2 YENEEA. J gave up 8 bases and V 5 bases, and 14 bases lay outside the gene matches. The CDR3 has 16 residues. CDR3 DNA sequence: TGTGCCAGCAGCACCCCACCACTAGCGGCCTCCGATGAGCAGTTCTTC. Translating it yields CASSTPPLAASDEQFF.

This chain uses TRBV27 with TRBJ1-6; D unclear. V lost 3 bases to trimming and J lost 5 bases, with 11 bases between them. The CDR3 runs 15 residues. The germline gives CDR1 MNHEY, CDR2 SMNVEV (reference sequence). CDR3 region: CASSFEGTHNSPLHF. CDR3 DNA sequence: TGTGCCAGCAGTTTTGAGGGAACACATAATTCACCCCTCCACTTT.